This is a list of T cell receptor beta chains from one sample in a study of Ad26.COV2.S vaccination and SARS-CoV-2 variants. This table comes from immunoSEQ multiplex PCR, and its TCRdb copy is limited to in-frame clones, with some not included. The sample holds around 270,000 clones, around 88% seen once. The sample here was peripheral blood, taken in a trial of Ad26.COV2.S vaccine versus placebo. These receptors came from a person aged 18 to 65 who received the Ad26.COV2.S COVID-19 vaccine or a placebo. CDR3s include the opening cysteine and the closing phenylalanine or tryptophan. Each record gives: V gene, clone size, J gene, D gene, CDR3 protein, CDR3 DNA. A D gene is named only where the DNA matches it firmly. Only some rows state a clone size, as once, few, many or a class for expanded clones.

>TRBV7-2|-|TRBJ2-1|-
CASSEGSIGEQFF
TGTGCCAGCAGCGAAGGTTCGATCGGTGAGCAGTTCTTC
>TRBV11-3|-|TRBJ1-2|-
CASSLDLGDRHF
TGTGCCAGCAGCTTAGATCTCGGGGACCGCCACTTC
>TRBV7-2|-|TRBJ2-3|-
CASSSLDTQYF
TGTGCCAGCAGCTCTCTAGATACGCAGTATTTT
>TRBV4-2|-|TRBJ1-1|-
CASRGGAEAFF
TGTGCCAGCAGGGGGGGGGCTGAAGCTTTCTTT
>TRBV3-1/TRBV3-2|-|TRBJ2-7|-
CAAGTTYEQYF
TGTGCCGCCGGGACGACGTACGAGCAGTACTTC
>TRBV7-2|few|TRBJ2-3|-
CASRPWGASTDTQYF
TGTGCCAGCAGGCCGTGGGGGGCAAGCACAGATACGCAGTATTTT
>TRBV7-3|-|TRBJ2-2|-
CASSQMRGTGELFF
TGTGCCAGCAGCCAGATGAGGGGCACCGGGGAGCTGTTTTTT
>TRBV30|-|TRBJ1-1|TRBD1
CAWSEDRLNTEAFF
TGTGCCTGGAGTGAGGACAGGTTGAACACTGAAGCTTTCTTT
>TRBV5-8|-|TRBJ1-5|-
CASSFLQSNQPQHF
TGTGCCAGCAGCTTTTTACAGTCGAATCAGCCCCAGCATTTT
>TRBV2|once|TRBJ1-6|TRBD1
CARNDPGQGGGSPLHF
TGTGCCAGAAACGACCCCGGACAGGGCGGCGGGTCACCCCTCCACTTT
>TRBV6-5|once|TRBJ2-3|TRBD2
CASSYLRGRNADTQYF
TGTGCCAGCAGTTACTTACGCGGGAGGAACGCAGATACGCAGTATTTT
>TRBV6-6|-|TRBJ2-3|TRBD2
CASSRPPRQREATQYF
TGTGCCAGCAGTCGCCCCCCGCGGCAGCGGGAAGCTACGCAGTATTTT
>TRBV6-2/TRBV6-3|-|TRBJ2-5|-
CASSYPERLARSAETQYF
TGTGCCAGCAGTTACCCCGAGAGGTTAGCGCGGAGCGCAGAGACCCAGTACTTC
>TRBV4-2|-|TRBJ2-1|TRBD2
CASSPDVAGGMGQFF
TGTGCCAGCAGCCCAGACGTAGCGGGGGGGATGGGGCAGTTCTTC
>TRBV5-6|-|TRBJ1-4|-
CASSLAQGANEKLFF
TGTGCCAGCAGCTTGGCCCAGGGAGCTAATGAAAAACTGTTTTTT
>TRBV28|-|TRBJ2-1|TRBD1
CASNRGSPPQGARSYNEQFF
TGTGCCAGCAACAGAGGGTCCCCCCCCCAGGGGGCGAGATCCTACAATGAGCAGTTCTTC
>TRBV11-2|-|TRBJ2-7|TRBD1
CASSRTGRNEQYF
TGTGCCAGCAGCAGGACAGGGAGGAACGAGCAGTACTTC
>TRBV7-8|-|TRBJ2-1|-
CASSTKRGYNEQFF
TGTGCCAGCAGCACAAAGAGGGGCTACAATGAGCAGTTCTTC
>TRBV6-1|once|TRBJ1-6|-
CASSEVGGYNSPLHF
TGTGCCAGCAGTGAAGTCGGGGGATATAATTCACCCCTCCACTTT
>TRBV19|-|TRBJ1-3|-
CASSIDHSSGNTIYF
TGTGCCAGTAGTATAGACCACAGCTCTGGAAACACCATATATTTT
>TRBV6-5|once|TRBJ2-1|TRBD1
CASSSGQGEVQFF
TGTGCCAGCAGCTCCGGACAGGGAGAGGTCCAGTTCTTC
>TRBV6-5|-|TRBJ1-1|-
CASSLQGNTEAFF
TGTGCCAGCAGTTTACAGGGGAACACTGAAGCTTTCTTT
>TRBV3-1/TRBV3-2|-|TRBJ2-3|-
CASSQAVVTDTQYF
TGTGCCAGCAGCCAAGCGGTCGTCACAGATACGCAGTATTTT
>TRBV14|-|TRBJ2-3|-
CASSSSDTQYF
TGTGCCAGCAGCTCTTCCGATACGCAGTATTTT
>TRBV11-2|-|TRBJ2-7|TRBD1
CASSSGTGLYEQYF
TGTGCCAGCAGCTCCGGGACAGGGCTCTACGAGCAGTACTTC
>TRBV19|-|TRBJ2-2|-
CASSFQITGELFF
TGTGCCAGTAGTTTCCAAATCACCGGGGAGCTGTTTTTT
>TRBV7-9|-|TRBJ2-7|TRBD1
CASSSRTGYDEQYF
TGTGCCAGCAGCTCTAGGACAGGGTACGACGAGCAGTACTTC
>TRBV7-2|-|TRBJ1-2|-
CASSSRTVTNYGYTF
TGTGCCAGCAGCTCGAGGACAGTGACTAACTATGGCTACACCTTC
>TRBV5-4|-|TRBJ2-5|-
CASSLRGGGETQYF
TGTGCCAGCAGCTTGCGCGGGGGCGGGGAGACCCAGTACTTC
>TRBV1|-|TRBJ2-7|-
CTSSQDLGAHSYEQYF
TGCACCAGCAGCCAAGATCTTGGGGCGCACTCCTACGAGCAGTACTTC
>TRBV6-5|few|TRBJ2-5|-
CASRYQETQYF
TGTGCCAGCAGGTACCAAGAGACCCAGTACTTC
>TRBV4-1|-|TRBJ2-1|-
CASSHGSYNEQFF
TGCGCCAGCAGCCACGGCTCCTACAATGAGCAGTTCTTC
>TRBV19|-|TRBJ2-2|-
CASKTQGNTGELFF
TGTGCCAGTAAAACCCAGGGTAACACCGGGGAGCTGTTTTTT
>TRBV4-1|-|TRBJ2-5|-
CASSHRPRGETQYF
TGCGCCAGCAGCCATCGCCCCCGAGGTGAGACCCAGTACTTC
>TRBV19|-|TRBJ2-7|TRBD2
CASSGLAGGLTYEQYF
TGTGCCAGTAGTGGACTAGCGGGGGGGCTCACCTACGAGCAGTACTTC
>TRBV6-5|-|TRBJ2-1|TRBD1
CASSLVGQNNEQFF
TGTGCCAGCAGTTTGGTGGGACAGAACAATGAGCAGTTCTTC
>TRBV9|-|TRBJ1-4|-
CASSVGTRNEKLFF
TGTGCCAGCAGCGTCGGGACTCGAAATGAAAAACTGTTTTTT
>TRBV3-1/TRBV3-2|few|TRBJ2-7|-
CASSRSPGGPSREQYF
TGTGCCAGCAGCCGAAGCCCCGGGGGGCCCTCGCGAGAGCAGTACTTC
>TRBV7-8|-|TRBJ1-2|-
CASSLAPGVGLNYGYTF
TGTGCCAGCAGCCTAGCCCCTGGTGTAGGCCTCAACTATGGCTACACCTTC
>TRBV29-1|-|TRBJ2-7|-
CSVGAGRSSYEQYF
TGCAGCGTTGGTGCAGGGAGGTCGTCCTACGAGCAGTACTTC
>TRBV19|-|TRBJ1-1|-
CASSIGSRGSEAFF
TGTGCCAGTAGTATAGGATCCAGGGGATCTGAAGCTTTCTTT
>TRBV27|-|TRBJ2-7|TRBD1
CASSPGQGRSYF
TGTGCCAGCAGTCCCGGACAGGGGAGGTCGTACTTC
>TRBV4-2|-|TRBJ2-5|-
CASSQAQGIETQYF
TGTGCCAGCAGCCAAGCTCAGGGGATAGAGACCCAGTACTTC
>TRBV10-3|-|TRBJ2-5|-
CAISKGETQYF
TGTGCCATCAGTAAAGGAGAGACCCAGTACTTC
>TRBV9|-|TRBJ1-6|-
CASSGPGNSPLHF
TGTGCCAGCAGCGGTCCGGGAAATTCACCCCTCCACTTT
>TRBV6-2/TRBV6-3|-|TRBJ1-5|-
CASSYNPGPTHQPQHF
TGTGCCAGCAGTTACAACCCGGGCCCAACCCATCAGCCCCAGCATTTT
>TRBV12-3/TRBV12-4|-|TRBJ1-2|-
CASSLQGNGYTF
TGTGCCAGCAGTTTACAGGGAAATGGCTACACCTTC